A selection of T cell receptor beta chains follows, all from one sample in a study of cytotoxic CD8 clonotypes in ibrutinib-treated CLL. Some clones are missing from TCRdb's copy, which holds only in-frame ones; the method was immunoSEQ multiplex PCR. Of approximately 15,000 clones in the sample, over 60% are singletons; the top ten hold approximately 12%. The specimen was PBMCs, collected before ibrutinib treatment. The source is a human donor with chronic lymphocytic leukemia. The CDR3 runs from the conserved cysteine through the conserved F or W. The D gene is left open where the match is weak. Clone size is stated in some rows and not others, as once, few, many or a class when expanded.

j_call clone_size v_call d_call cdr3_aa cdr3_nt
TRBJ2-2 few TRBV18 NA CASSPAQGPLNTGELFF TGTGCCAGCTCACCTGCACAGGGACCTCTGAACACCGGGGAGCTGTTTTTT
TRBJ1-4 NA TRBV2 NA CASSGALLHEKLFF TGTGCCAGCAGTGGGGCCCTTCTCCATGAAAAACTGTTTTTT
TRBJ1-3 NA TRBV28 NA CASSLSFLGTRNTIYF TGTGCCAGCAGTTTATCTTTTTTGGGGACACGAAACACCATATATTTT
TRBJ2-1 NA TRBV5-1 TRBD1 CASTKLGQGRGEQFF TGCGCCAGCACCAAACTCGGACAGGGAAGGGGTGAGCAGTTCTTC
TRBJ2-3 NA TRBV5-6 TRBD2 CASSLRTSGGTWGTGTQYF TGTGCCAGCAGCCTGAGGACTAGCGGGGGAACCTGGGGCACAGGTACGCAGTATTTT
TRBJ2-5 NA TRBV6-5 NA CASGGGAVWETQYF TGTGCCAGTGGGGGGGGCGCGGTATGGGAGACCCAGTACTTC
TRBJ2-5 NA TRBV11-1 TRBD2 CASSRTSGGGETQYF TGTGCCAGCAGCCGGACTAGCGGGGGTGGAGAGACCCAGTACTTC
TRBJ1-2 NA TRBV28 NA CASSSFLEGYTF TGTGCCAGCAGTTCCTTCCTGGAGGGCTACACCTTC
TRBJ2-3 NA TRBV29-1 TRBD2 CSVTSDLTDTQYF TGCAGCGTTACTAGCGATCTCACAGATACGCAGTATTTT
TRBJ1-5 once TRBV18 TRBD1 CASSDRGKNQPQHF TGTGCCAGCTCAGACAGGGGAAAGAATCAGCCCCAGCATTTT